This TCR beta chain was identified during a study of T cells after yellow fever vaccination. Whole-study results and caveats: Abundant clonotypes from the bulk population could get into FACS-sorted repertoires as contaminants.

Worth noting for this clonotype: What it binds is unknown.

This CDR3 is built from 13 residues. V was trimmed by 5 bases and J by 4 bases, leaving 12 bases between them. Germline lookup yields CDR1 SEHNR and CDR2 FQNEAQ (reference sequence). TCRdb recomputed calls from the 5' RACE reads with MiXCR, one row per CDR3 protein. The table has some 97,000 distinct CDR3 sequences, 4.5% to 6% seen once. The genes are TRBV7-9 and TRBJ2-7; TRBD2 might be the D (5 bases). Source: CD8+ T cells sorted from PBMCs, taken 10 days after the yellow fever booster vaccination. This sequence originates from a man aged 18 to 30 who received the YFV17D yellow fever vaccine. CDR3 in amino acids: CASSPTWTYEQYF. In nucleotides, the CDR3 is TGTGCCAGCAGCCCTACTTGGACTTACGAGCAGTACTTC.